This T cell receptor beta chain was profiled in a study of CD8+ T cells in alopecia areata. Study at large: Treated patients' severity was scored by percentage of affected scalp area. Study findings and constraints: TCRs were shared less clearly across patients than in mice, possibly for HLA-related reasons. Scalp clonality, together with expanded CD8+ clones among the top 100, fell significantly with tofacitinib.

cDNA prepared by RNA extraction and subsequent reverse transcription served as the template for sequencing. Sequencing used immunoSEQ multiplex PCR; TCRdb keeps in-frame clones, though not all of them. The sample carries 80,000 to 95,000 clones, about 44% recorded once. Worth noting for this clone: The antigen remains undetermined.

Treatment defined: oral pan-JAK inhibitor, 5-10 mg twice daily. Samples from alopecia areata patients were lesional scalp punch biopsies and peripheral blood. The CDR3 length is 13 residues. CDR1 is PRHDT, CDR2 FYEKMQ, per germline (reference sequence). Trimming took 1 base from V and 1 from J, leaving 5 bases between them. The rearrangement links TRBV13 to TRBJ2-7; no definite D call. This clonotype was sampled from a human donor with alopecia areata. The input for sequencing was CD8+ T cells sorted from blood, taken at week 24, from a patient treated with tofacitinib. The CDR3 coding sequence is TGTGCCAGCAGCTTAGCAGGTTCCTACGAGCAGTACTTC. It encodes CASSLAGSYEQYF.